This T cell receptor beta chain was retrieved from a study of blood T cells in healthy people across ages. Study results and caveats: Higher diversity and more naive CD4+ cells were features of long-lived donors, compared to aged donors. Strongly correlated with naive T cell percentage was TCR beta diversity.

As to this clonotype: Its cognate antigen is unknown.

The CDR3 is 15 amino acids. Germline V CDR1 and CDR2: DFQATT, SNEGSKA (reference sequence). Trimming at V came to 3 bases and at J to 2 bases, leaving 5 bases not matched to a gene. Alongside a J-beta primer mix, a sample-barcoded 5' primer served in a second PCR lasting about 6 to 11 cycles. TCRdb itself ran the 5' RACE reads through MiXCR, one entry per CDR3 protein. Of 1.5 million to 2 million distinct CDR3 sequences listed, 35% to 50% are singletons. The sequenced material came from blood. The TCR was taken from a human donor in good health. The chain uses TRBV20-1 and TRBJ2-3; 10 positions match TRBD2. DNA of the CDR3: TGCAGTGCTAGCCTAGCGGGGGCCTTCACAGATACGCAGTATTTT. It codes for CSASLAGAFTDTQYF.